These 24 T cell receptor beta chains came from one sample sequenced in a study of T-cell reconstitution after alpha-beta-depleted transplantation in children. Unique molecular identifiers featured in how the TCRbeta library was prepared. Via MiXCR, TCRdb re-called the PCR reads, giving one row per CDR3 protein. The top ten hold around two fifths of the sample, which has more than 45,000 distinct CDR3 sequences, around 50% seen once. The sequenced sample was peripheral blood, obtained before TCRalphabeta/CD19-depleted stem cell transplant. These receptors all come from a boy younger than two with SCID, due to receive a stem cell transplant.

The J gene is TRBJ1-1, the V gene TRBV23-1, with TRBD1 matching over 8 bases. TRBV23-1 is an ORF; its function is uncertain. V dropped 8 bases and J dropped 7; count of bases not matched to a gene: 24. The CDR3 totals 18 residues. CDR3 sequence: CASLLLIPGQAFRFEAFF. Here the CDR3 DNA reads TGCGCCAGCCTACTACTTATCCCGGGACAGGCCTTCCGGTTTGAAGCTTTCTTT.

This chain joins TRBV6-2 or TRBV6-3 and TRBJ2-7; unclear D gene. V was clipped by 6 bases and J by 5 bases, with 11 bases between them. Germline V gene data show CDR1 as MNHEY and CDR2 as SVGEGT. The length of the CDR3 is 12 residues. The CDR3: CASRHILDEQYF. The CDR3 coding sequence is TGTGCCAGCAGGCACATTTTGGACGAGCAGTACTTC.

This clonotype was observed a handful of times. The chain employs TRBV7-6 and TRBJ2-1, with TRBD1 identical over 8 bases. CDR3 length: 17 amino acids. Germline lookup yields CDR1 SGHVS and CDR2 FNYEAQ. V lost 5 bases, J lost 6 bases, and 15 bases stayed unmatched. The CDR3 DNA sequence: TGTGCCAGCAGCGACATACAGGGGGTCTTAGTACTCAATGAGCAGTTCTTC. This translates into CASSDIQGVLVLNEQFF.

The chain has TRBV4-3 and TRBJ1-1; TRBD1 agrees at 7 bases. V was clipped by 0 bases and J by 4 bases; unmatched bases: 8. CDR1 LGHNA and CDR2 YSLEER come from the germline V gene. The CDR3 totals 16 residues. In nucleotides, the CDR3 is TGCGCCAGCAGCCAAGATAAGGGTGACAGGGTCACTGAAGCTTTCTTT. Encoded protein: CASSQDKGDRVTEAFF.

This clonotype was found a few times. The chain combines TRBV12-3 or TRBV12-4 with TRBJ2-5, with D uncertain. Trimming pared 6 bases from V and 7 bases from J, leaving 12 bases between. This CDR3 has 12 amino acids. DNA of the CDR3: TGTGCCAGCAGCCCTCACGTGGGGACCCAGTACTTC. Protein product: CASSPHVGTQYF.

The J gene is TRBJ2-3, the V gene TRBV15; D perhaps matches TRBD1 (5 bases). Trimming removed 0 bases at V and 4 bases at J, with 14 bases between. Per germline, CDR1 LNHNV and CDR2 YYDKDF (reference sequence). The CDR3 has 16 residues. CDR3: CATSRDSGQGSDTQYF. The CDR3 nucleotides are TGTGCCACCAGCAGAGATAGTGGGCAGGGCTCAGATACGCAGTATTTT.

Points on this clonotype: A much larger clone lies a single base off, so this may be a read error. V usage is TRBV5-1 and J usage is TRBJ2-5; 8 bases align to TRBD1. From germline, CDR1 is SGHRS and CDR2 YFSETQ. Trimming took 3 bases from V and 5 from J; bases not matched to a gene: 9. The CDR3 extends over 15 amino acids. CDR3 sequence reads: CASSSRDRWRETQYF. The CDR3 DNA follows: TGCGCCAGCAGCTCGAGGGACAGGTGGCGGGAGACCCAGTACTTC.

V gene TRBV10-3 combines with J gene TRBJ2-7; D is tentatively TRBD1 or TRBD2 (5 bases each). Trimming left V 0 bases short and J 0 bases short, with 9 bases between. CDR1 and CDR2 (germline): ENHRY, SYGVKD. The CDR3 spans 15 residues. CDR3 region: CAISESRDPSYEQYF. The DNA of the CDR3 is TGTGCCATCAGTGAGTCGAGGGACCCCTCCTACGAGCAGTACTTC.

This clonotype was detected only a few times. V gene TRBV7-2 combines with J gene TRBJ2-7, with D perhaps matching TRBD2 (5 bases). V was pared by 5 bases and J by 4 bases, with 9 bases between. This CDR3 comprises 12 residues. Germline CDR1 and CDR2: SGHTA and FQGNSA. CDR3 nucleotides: TGTGCCAGCAGCCCCGGGGATTACGAGCAGTACTTC. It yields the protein CASSPGDYEQYF.

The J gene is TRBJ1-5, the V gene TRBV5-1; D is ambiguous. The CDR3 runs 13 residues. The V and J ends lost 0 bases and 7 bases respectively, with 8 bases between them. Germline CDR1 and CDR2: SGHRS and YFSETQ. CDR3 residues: CASSLESGQPQHF. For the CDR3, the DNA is TGCGCCAGCAGCTTGGAAAGCGGGCAGCCCCAGCATTTT.

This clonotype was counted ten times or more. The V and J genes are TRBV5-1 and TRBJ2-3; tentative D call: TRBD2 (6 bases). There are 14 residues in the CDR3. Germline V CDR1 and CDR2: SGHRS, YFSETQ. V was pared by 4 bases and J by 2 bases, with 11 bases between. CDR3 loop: CASSSAGTTDTQYF. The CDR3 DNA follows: TGCGCCAGCAGCAGCGCGGGGACCACAGATACGCAGTATTTT.

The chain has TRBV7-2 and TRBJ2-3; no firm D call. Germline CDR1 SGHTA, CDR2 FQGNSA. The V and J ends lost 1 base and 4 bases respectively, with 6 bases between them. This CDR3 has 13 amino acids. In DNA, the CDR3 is TGTGCCAGCAGCTTAGGGGCCCCAGATACGCAGTATTTT. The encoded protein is CASSLGAPDTQYF.

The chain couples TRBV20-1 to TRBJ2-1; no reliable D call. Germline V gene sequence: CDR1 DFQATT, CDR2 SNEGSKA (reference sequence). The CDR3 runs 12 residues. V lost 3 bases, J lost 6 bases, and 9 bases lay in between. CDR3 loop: CSAREPGNEQFF. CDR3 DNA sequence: TGCAGTGCTAGGGAGCCGGGCAATGAGCAGTTCTTC.

The CDR3 sequence is CASSLSPIQVKTYEQYF. CDR3 nucleotides: TGTGCCAGCAGCTTATCCCCGATTCAGGTCAAAACCTACGAGCAGTACTTC. The chain employs TRBV7-2 and TRBJ2-7, with no clear D. Germline V gene sequence: CDR1 SGHTA, CDR2 FQGNSA. This CDR3 is 17 amino acids long. V was pared by 2 bases and J by 2 bases, with 19 bases between.

This chain's CDR3 is CASSSRDRGGVFNSPLHF. The CDR3 DNA follows: TGTGCCAGCAGCTCTAGGGACAGGGGTGGGGTGTTTAATTCACCCCTCCACTTT. The chain joins TRBV11-2 to TRBJ1-6, with TRBD1 matching 10 bases. The V segment lost 4 bases and the J segment 6 bases; nucleotides outside the gene matches: 12. CDR3 length equals 18 residues. The germline V gene has CDR1 SGHAT and CDR2 FQNNGV.

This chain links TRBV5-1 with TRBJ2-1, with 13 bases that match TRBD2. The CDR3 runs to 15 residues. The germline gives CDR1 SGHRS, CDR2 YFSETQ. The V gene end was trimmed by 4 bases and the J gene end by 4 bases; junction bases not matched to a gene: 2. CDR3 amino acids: CASSAGLAGYNEQFF. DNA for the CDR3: TGCGCCAGCAGCGCGGGACTAGCGGGGTACAATGAGCAGTTCTTC. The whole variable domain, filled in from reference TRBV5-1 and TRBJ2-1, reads KAGVTQTPRYLIKTRGQQVTLSCSPISGHRSVSWYQQTPGQGLQFLFEYFSETQRNKGNFPGRFSGRQFSNSRSEMNVSTLELGDSALYLCASSAGLAGYNEQFFGPGTRLTVL.

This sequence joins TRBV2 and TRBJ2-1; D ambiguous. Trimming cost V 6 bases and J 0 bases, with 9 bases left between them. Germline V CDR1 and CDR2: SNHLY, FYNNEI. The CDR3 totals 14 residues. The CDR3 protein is CASSAVSSYNEQFF. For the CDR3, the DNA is TGTGCCAGCAGCGCTGTCAGCTCCTACAATGAGCAGTTCTTC.

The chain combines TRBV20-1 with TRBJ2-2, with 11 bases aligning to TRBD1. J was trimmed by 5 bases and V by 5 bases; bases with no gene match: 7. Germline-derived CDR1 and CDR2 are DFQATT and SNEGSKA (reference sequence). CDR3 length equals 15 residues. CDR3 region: CSASVGTGGTGELFF. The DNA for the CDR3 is TGCAGTGCTTCTGTAGGGACAGGGGGAACCGGGGAGCTGTTTTTT.

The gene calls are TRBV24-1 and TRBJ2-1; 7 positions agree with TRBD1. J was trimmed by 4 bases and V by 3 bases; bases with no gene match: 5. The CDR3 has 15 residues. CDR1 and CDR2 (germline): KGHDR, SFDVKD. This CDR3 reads CATSDPPRGYNEQFF. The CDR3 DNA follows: TGTGCCACCAGTGATCCCCCCAGGGGGTACAATGAGCAGTTCTTC.

CDR3 residues: CSAIPEAGPNSPLHF. The CDR3 DNA sequence: TGCAGTGCAATTCCCGAGGCAGGGCCAAATTCACCCCTCCACTTT. This chain links TRBV20-1 with TRBJ1-6; a weak D match, TRBD1 (5 bases). V dropped 6 bases and J dropped 7 bases, with 19 bases sitting between them. The V gene's germline CDR1 is DFQATT and CDR2 SNEGSKA (reference sequence). CDR3 length: 15 residues.

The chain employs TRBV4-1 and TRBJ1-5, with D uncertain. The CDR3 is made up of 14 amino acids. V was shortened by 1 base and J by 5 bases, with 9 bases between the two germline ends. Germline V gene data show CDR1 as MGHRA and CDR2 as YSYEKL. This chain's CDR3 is CASSQAIGDQPQHF. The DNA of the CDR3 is TGCGCCAGCAGCCAAGCTATAGGCGATCAGCCCCAGCATTTT.

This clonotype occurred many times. CDR3 sequence (DNA): TGTGCCAGCTCAGCCGCGGGCCAAACAGGGGGCCGGGGCTACACCTTC. Amino acid sequence: CASSAAGQTGGRGYTF. This sequence joins TRBV2 and TRBJ1-2; TRBD1 matches at 9 bases. Germline assignment: CDR1 SNHLY and CDR2 FYNNEI. The CDR3 totals 16 residues. V lost 8 bases to trimming and J lost 8 bases; unmatched junction nucleotides: 18. Using reference TRBV2 and TRBJ1-2 for the parts outside the CDR3, the full variable domain is EPEVTQTPSHQVTQMGQEVILRCVPISNHLYFYWYRQILGQKVEFLVSFYNNEISEKSEIFDDQFSVERPDGSNFTLKIRSTKLEDSAMYFCASSAAGQTGGRGYTFGSGTRLTVV.

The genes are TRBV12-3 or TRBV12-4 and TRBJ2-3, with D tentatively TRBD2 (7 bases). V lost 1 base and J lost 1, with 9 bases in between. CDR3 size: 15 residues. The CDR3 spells CASSLGGGGTDTQYF. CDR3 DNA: TGTGCCAGCAGTTTAGGGGGGGGCGGCACAGATACGCAGTATTTT.

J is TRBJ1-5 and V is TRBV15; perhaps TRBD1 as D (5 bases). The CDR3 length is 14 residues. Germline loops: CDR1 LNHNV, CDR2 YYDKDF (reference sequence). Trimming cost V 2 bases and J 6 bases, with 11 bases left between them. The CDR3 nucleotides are TGTGCCACCAGCAGATCCAGGGAAGGTCAGCCCCAGCATTTT. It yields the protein CATSRSREGQPQHF. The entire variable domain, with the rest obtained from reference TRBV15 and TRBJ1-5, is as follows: DAMVIQNPRYQVTQFGKPVTLSCSQTLNHNVMYWYQQKSSQAPKLLFHYYDKDFNNEADTPDNFQSRRPNTSFCFLDIRSPGLGDTAMYLCATSRSREGQPQHFGDGTRLSIL.